The T cell receptor (beta chain) described here comes from a study of blood T cell repertoires in COVID-19. The CDR3 spans 17 residues. Libraries were prepared by immunoSEQ multiplex PCR; TCRdb keeps only in-frame clonotypes and omits some of them. The sample consists of approximately 230,000 clones, 86% of them appearing once. This TCR derives from a young man who had recovered from COVID-19. Input material: peripheral blood. The V and J genes are TRBV21-1 and TRBJ2-5; the table calls TRBD2, which could not be checked here. TRBV21-1 is marked as a pseudogene. CDR3: CASSKDPAGGTWETQYF. The CDR3 bases are TGTGCCAGCAGCAAAGATCCAGCGGGGGGAACGTGGGAGACCCAGTACTTC.